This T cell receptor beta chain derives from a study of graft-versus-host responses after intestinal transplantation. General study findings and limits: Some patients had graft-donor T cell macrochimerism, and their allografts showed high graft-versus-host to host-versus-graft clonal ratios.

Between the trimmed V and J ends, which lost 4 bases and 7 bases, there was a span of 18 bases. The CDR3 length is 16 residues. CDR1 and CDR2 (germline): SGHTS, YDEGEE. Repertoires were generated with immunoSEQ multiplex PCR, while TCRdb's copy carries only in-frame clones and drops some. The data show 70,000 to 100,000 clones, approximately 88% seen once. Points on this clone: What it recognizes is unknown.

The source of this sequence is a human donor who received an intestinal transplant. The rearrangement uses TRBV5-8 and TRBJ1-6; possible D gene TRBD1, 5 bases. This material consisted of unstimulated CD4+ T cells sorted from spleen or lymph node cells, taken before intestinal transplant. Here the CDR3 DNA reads TGTGCCAGCAGCCTCCTCGGGGGACCGCCAAATTCACCCCTCCACTTT. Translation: CASSLLGGPPNSPLHF.